This T cell receptor (beta chain) is from a study of OX40 agonist ivuxolimab in advanced cancers. Study-wide points: CD4+ and CD8+ blood T cells expanded clonally by week 6 at 0.1 to 3.0 mg/kg.

In its sample, this clone was seen once. No antigen is known for it. Only in-frame clones appear in the TCRdb table, and some are missing; sequencing was by immunoSEQ multiplex PCR. The table lists more than 55,000 clones, 75% to 90% of them singletons. CDR3 length: 13 amino acids. CDR1 SQVTM and CDR2 ANQGSEA come from the germline V gene. V shed 6 bases and J 6 bases; nucleotides not matched to a gene: 6. The source is an adult with an advanced solid tumor such as melanoma, head and neck, liver or kidney cancer. Specimen: CD4+ or CD8+ T cells sorted from blood, collected in a trial of the OX40 agonist ivuxolimab. The genes are TRBV29-1 and TRBJ2-7; TRBD1 agrees at 12 bases. CDR3 region: CSVGQGASLEQYF. The CDR3 DNA sequence: TGCAGCGTGGGACAGGGGGCTTCCCTCGAGCAGTACTTC.